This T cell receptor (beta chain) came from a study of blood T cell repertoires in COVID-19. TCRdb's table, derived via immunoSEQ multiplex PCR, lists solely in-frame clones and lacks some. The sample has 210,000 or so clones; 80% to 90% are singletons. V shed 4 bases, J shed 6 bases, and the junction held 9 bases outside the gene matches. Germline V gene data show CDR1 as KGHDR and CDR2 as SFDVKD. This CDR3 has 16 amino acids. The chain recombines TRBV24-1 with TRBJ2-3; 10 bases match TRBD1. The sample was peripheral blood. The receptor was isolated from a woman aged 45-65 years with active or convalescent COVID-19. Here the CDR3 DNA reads TGTGCCACCAGTGAAAGGACAGGGGGGGTCCCGGATACGCAGTATTTT. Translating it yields CATSERTGGVPDTQYF.